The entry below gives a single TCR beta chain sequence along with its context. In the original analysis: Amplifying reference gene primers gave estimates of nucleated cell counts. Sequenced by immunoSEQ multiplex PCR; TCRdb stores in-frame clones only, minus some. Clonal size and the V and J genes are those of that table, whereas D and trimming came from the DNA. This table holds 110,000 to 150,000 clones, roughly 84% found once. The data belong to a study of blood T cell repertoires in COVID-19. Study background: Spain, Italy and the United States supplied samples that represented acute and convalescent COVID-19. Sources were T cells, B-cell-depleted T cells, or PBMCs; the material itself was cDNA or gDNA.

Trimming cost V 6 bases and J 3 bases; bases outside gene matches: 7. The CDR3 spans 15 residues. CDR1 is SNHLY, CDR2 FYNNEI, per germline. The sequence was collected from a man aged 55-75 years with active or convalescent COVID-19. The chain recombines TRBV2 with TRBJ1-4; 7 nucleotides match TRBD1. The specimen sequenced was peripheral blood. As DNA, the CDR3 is TGTGCCAGCAGGGGAACAGGGGTGGCTAATGAAAAACTGTTTTTT. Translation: CASRGTGVANEKLFF.